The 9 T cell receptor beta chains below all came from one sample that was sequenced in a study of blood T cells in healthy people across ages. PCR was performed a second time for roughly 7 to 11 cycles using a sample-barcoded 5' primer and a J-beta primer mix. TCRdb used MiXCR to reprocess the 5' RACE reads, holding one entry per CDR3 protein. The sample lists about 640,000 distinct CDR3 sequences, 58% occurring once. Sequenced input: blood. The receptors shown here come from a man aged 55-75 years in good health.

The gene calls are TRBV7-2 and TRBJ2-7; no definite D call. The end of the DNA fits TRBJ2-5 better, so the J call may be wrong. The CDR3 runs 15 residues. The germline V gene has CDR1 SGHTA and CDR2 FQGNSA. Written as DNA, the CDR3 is TGTGCCAGCAGCTTAGTCCTAAGTCGTGGGGAGACCCAGTACTTC. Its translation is CASSLVLSRGETQYF.

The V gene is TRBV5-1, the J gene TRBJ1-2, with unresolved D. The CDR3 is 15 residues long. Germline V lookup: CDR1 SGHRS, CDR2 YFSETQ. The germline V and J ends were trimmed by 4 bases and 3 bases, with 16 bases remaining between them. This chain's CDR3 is CASSVQAGVYYGYTF. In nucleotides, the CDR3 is TGCGCCAGCAGCGTTCAGGCCGGGGTGTACTATGGCTACACCTTC.

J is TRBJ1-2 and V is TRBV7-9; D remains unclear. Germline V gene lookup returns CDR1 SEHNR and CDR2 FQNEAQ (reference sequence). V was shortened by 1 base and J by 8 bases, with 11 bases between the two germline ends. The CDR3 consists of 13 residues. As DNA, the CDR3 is TGTGCCAGCAGCTTAGAGAGAGAAAGGGGCTACACCTTC. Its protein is CASSLERERGYTF.

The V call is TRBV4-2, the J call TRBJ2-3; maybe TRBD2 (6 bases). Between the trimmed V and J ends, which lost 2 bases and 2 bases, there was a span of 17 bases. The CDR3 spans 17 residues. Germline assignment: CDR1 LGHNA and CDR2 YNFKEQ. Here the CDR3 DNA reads TGTGCCAGCAGCCAAAATGCAGCGGGCAACCCCACAGATACGCAGTATTTT. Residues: CASSQNAAGNPTDTQYF.

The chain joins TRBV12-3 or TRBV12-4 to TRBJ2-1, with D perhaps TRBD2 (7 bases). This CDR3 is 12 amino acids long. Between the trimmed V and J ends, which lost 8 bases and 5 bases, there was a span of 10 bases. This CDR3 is CASGGANNEQFF. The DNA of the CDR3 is TGTGCCAGCGGGGGGGCCAACAATGAGCAGTTCTTC.

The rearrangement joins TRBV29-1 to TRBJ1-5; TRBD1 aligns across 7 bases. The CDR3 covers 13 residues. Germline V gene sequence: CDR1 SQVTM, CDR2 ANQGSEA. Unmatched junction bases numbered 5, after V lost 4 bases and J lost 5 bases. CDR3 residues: CSVAGQVDQPQHF. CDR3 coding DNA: TGCAGCGTTGCTGGACAGGTAGATCAGCCCCAGCATTTT.

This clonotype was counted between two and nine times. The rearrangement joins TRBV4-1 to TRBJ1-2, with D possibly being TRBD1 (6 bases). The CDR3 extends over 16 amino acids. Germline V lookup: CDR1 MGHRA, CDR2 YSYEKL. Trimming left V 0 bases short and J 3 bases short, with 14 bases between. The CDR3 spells CASSQEGAGADYGYTF. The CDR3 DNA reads TGCGCCAGCAGCCAAGAAGGGGCGGGGGCGGACTATGGCTACACCTTC.

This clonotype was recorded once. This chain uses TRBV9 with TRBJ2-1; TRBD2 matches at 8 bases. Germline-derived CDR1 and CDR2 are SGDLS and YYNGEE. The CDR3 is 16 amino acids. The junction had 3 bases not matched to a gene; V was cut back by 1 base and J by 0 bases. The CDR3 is CASSVLAGLSYNEQFF. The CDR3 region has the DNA TGTGCCAGCAGCGTACTAGCGGGCCTCTCCTACAATGAGCAGTTCTTC.

The CDR3, as DNA: TGTGCCAGCAGTTACGAAGGCAAAGGTACAGATACGCAGTATTTT. This codes for CASSYEGKGTDTQYF. This chain links TRBV6-2 or TRBV6-3 with TRBJ2-3; D remains unclear. The CDR3 length is 15 residues. The germline gives CDR1 MNHEY, CDR2 SVGEGT. Trimming stripped 2 bases from V and 3 bases from J, with 12 bases between.